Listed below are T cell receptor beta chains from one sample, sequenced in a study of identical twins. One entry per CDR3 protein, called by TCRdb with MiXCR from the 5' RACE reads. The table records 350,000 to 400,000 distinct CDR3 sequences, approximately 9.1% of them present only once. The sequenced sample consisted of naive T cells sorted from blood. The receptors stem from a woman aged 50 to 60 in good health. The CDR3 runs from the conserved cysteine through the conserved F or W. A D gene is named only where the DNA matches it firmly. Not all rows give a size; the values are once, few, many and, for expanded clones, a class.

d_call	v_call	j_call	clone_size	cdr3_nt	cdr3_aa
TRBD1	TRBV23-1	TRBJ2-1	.	TGCGCCAGCAGTCAATCCCCTCCCGGGACAGGGGAAGCGAATGAGCAGTTCTTC	CASSQSPPGTGEANEQFF
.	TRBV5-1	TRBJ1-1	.	TGCGCCAGCAGCTTGGCGCCGACCAGGGTCGTCACTGAAGCTTTCTTT	CASSLAPTRVVTEAFF
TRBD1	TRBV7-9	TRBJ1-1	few	TGTGCCAGCAGCCCAGCGGGCACAGGGGGGAAAGCTTTCTTT	CASSPAGTGGKAFF
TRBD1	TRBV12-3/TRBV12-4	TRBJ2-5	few	TGTGCCAGCAGTCGGGCAGGGGGCGGATTTGGGGAGACCCAGTACTTC	CASSRAGGGFGETQYF
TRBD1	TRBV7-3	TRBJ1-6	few	TGTGCCAGCAGCTTATGGGGGACAGGGGATTCACCCCTCCACTTT	CASSLWGTGDSPLHF
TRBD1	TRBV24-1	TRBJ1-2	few	TGTGCCACCAGTGAAAGCCGGGACAGGGATGGCTACACCTTC	CATSESRDRDGYTF
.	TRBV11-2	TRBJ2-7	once	TGTGCCAGCAGCCCCTTCTTAGCGTCGATTATCTACGAGCAGTACTTC	CASSPFLASIIYEQYF
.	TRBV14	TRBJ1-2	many	TGTGCCAGCAGCCAAGCCCCAGCCCCAGGGTACGGCGGCTACACCTTC	CASSQAPAPGYGGYTF
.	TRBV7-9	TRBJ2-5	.	TGTGCCAGCAGCCCCGTCGGTAGCTCGGTACAAGAGACCCAGTACTTC	CASSPVGSSVQETQYF
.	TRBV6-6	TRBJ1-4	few	TGTGCCAGCAGGGTTGAACGGCCAACTAATGAAAAACTGTTTTTT	CASRVERPTNEKLFF
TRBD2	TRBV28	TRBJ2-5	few	TGTGCCAGCAGTCGTCCGGGACTAGGACAAGAGACCCAGTACTTC	CASSRPGLGQETQYF
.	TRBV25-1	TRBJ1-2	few	TGTGCCAGCAGTGACACAAGGCAGGGACTATTCGGAGATGGCTACACCTTC	CASSDTRQGLFGDGYTF
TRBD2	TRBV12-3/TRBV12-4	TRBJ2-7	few	TGTGCCAGCAGCCGACTAACTAGCGGGAACTCCTACGAGCAGTACTTC	CASSRLTSGNSYEQYF
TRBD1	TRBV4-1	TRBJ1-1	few	TGCGCCAGCAGCCAATTGCCGGGACAGCGAGCTTTCTTT	CASSQLPGQRAFF
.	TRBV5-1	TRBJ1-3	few	TGCGCCAGCAGCTTCGCAGGGACTGGAAACACCATATATTTT	CASSFAGTGNTIYF
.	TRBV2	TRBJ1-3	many	TGTGCCAGCATGGGGGATGACACCATATATTTT	CASMGDDTIYF
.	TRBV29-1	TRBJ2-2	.	TGCAGCGCCGTCGGGGGCGGGACCGGGGAGCTGTTTTTT	CSAVGGGTGELFF
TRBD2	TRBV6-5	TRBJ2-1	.	TGTGCCAGCATGGAGGCGGGAGGCTCCTACAATGAGCAGTTCTTC	CASMEAGGSYNEQFF
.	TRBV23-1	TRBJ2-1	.	TGCGCCAGCAGTCAATCGTACCAGTCGGCACCCTACAATGAGCAGTTCTTC	CASSQSYQSAPYNEQFF
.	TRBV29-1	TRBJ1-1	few	TGCAGCACCGACCAGCCTCCGAGATTT	CSTDQPPRF
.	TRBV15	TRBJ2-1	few	TGTGCCACCAGCAGAGTTGGGGGTTCAAAGTTCTTC	CATSRVGGSKFF
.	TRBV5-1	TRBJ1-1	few	TGCGCCAGCAGCTTGCCCCCGGACACTGAAGCTTTCTTT	CASSLPPDTEAFF
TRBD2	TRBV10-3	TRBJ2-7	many	TGTGCCATCAGTGAGACTAGCGTCTCCTACGAGCAGTACTTC	CAISETSVSYEQYF
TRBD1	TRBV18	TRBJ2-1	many	TGTGCCAGCTCATTCCAAACAGGGGGCAATGAGCAGTTCTTC	CASSFQTGGNEQFF
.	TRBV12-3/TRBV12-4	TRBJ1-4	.	TGTGCCAGCAGCCAGATGATGGGCAGCACAACTAATGAAAAACTGTTTTTT	CASSQMMGSTTNEKLFF
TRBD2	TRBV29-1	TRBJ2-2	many	TGCAGCGTGGGTACTAGCGGGAGGGTCGGGGAGCTGTTTTTT	CSVGTSGRVGELFF
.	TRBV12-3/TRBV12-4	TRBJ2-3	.	TGTGCCAGCAGTTCCCTGAACACAGATACGCAGTATTTT	CASSSLNTDTQYF
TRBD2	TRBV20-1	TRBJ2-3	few	TGCAGTGCTAGTTCTCTAGCGGGAGGTTTTGATACGCAGTATTTT	CSASSLAGGFDTQYF
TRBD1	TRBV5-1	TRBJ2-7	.	TGCGCCAGCAGCTTGCCCACCGGGACAGGGACTAAAAAGCAGTACTTC	CASSLPTGTGTKKQYF
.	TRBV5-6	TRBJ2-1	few	TGTGCCAGCAGCGAGTACAGGGTCCCTTTCAATGAGCAGTTCTTC	CASSEYRVPFNEQFF
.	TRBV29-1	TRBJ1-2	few	TGCAGCGTTGAGGGGGCCGGGGATGCCTATGGCTACACCTTC	CSVEGAGDAYGYTF
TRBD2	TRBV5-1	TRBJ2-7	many	TGCGCCAGCAGCCTGGGACTAGCAACCTACGAGCAGTACTTC	CASSLGLATYEQYF
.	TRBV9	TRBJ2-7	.	TGTGCCAGCAGCGTAGGAGGGAGTGACTACGAGCAGTACTTC	CASSVGGSDYEQYF
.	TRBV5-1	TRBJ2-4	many	TGCGCCAGCAGCTTAGGCCAGGGCAACATTCAGTACTTC	CASSLGQGNIQYF
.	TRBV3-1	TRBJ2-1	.	TGTGCCAGCAGCCAAGTCCGAACTAGCAATGAGCAGTTCTTC	CASSQVRTSNEQFF
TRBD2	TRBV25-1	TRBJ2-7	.	TGTGCCAGCAGTGAGCCCGGGACTAGTTCCTACGAGCAGTACTTC	CASSEPGTSSYEQYF
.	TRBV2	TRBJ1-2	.	TGTGCCAGCAGGGACCCGACATCATGGGGTAACTATGGCTACACCTTC	CASRDPTSWGNYGYTF
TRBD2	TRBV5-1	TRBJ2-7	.	TGCGCCAGCAGCCATACCCTAGCGGGAGGCTACGAGCAGTACTTC	CASSHTLAGGYEQYF
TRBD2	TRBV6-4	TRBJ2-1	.	TGTGCCAGCAAGGGTGCGGGAGGGCCAGGGGAGCAGTTCTTC	CASKGAGGPGEQFF
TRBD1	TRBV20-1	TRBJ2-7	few	TGCAGTGCCTACTACAGGGGGTCCTCCTACGAGCAGTACTTC	CSAYYRGSSYEQYF
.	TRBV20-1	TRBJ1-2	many	TGCAGTGCTACAGGGGACAACTATGGCTACACCTTC	CSATGDNYGYTF
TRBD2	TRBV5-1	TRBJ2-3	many	TGCGCCAGCAGCCTCTTAAAGCGGGAGGGCCGAGATACGCAGTATTTT	CASSLLKREGRDTQYF
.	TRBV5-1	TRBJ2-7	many	TGCGCCAGCAGACACAGAGATTACGAGCAGTACTTC	CASRHRDYEQYF
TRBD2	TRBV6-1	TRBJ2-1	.	TGTGCCAGCTTCTATAGCGGGAGGGCCGGGGACAATGAGCAGTTCTTC	CASFYSGRAGDNEQFF
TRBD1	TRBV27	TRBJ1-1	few	TGTGCCAGCAGTTCGACAGGGGCGAACACTGAAGCTTTCTTT	CASSSTGANTEAFF
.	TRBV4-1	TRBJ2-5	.	TGCGCCAGCAGCCTTCAAGGGGTGGAGACCCAGTACTTC	CASSLQGVETQYF
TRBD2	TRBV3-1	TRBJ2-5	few	TGTGCCAGCAGCCAAGGACTAGCGGGAGGTGAACAAGAGACCCAGTACTTC	CASSQGLAGGEQETQYF
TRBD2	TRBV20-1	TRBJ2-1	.	TGCAGTGCTAGAGAAGCCGGATACGCGGGAGGGCCTGAGGATGAGCAGTTCTTC	CSAREAGYAGGPEDEQFF
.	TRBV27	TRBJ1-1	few	TGTGCCAGCAGCTATCTAGGGGACACTGAAGCTTTCTTT	CASSYLGDTEAFF
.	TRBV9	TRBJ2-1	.	TGTGCCAGCAGCGTAGTTGGGGGTGGAAGTGAGCAGTTCTTC	CASSVVGGGSEQFF
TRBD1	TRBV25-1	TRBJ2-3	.	TGTGCCAGCAGTGAGCGAGGGGGCGGCACAGATACGCAGTATTTT	CASSERGGGTDTQYF
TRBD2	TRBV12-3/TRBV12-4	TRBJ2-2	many	TGTGCCAGCAGTTTAACTAGCGGGAACACCGGGGAGCTGTTTTTT	CASSLTSGNTGELFF
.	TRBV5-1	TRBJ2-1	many	TGCGCCAGCAGCTTTGAGAGCTCCTACAATGAGCAGTTCTTC	CASSFESSYNEQFF
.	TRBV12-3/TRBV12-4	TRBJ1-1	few	TGTGCCAGCAGACCCTCCGAAAGTGAAGCTTTCTTT	CASRPSESEAFF